The clone carrying this TCR beta chain was found once. Some clones are missing from TCRdb's copy, which holds only in-frame ones; the method was immunoSEQ multiplex PCR. Among 500,000 to 600,000 clones listed, roughly nine tenths were seen once. This entry is derived from a study of blood T cell repertoires in COVID-19. Germline V lookup: CDR1 LNHDA, CDR2 SQIVND (reference sequence). The CDR3 loop spans 14 amino acids. Deletions cut 3 bases from V and 0 bases from J, with 8 bases between. This clonotype originated in a woman aged 50 to 60 with COVID-19, enrolled during active disease. The specimen was peripheral blood. This chain joins TRBV19 and TRBJ1-1; D gene unclear. DNA for the CDR3: TGTGCCAGTAGTATGAGTTATATGAACACTGAAGCTTTCTTT. Translated: CASSMSYMNTEAFF.